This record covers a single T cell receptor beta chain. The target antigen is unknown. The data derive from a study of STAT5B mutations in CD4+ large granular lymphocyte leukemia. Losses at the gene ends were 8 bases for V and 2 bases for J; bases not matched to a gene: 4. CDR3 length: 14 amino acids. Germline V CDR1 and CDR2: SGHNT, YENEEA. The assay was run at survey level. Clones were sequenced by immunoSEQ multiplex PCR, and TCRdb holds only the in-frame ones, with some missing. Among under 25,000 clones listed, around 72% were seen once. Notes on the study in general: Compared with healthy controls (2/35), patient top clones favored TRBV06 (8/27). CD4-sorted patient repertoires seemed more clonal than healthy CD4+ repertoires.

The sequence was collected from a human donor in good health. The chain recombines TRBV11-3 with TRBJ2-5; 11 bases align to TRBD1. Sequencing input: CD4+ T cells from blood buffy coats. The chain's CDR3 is CASEGQGEQETQYF. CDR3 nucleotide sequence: TGTGCCAGCGAGGGACAGGGGGAGCAAGAGACCCAGTACTTC.